One and the same sample provided the 16 T cell receptor beta chains below, sequenced in a study of T-cell reconstitution after alpha-beta-depleted transplantation in children. The authors prepared the TCRbeta library with unique molecular identifiers. TCRdb reanalysed the PCR reads using MiXCR and keeps one entry per CDR3 protein. The sample consists of about 340,000 distinct CDR3 sequences, 10% of them appearing once. The starting material was PBMCs from the stem cell graft donor, obtained from the stem cell graft. These receptors originate from a human donor who donated a stem cell graft to a child with acute lymphoblastic leukemia.

This clonotype showed up just a few times. V usage is TRBV7-8 and J usage is TRBJ2-7; TRBD2 matches 14 bases. Germline V gives CDR1 SGHVS, CDR2 FQNEAQ. CDR3 size: 19 residues. The V gene end was trimmed by 2 bases and the J gene end by 0 bases; junction bases not matched to a gene: 9. CDR3: CASSLLRGLAGVPSYEQYF. The CDR3 region has the DNA TGTGCCAGCAGCTTACTCAGGGGACTAGCGGGAGTCCCCTCCTACGAGCAGTACTTC.

This sequence joins TRBV12-3 or TRBV12-4 and TRBJ2-1; 10 bases line up with TRBD2. The CDR3 is 19 amino acids. The junction had 19 bases not matched to a gene; V was cut back by 3 bases and J by 8 bases. Here the CDR3 DNA reads TGTGCCAGCAGTTTTTACCTCAACCCTCCTTCTAGCGGGAGATATGAGCAGTTCTTC. Translation: CASSFYLNPPSSGRYEQFF.

The chain carries TRBV18 and TRBJ1-2; D call uncertain. The CDR3 is 15 residues long. The V gene lost 0 bases and the J gene lost 7 bases, with 15 bases spanning the gap. Germline assignment: CDR1 KGHSH and CDR2 LQKENI. The CDR3 loop reads CASSPPNFVPVGYTF. The CDR3 DNA reads TGTGCCAGCTCACCACCGAACTTTGTCCCGGTTGGCTACACCTTC.

With regard to this clonotype: One end of the junction varies from germline; a read error may be responsible. The rearrangement uses TRBV7-2 and TRBJ2-7; D may be TRBD1 (5 bases). The CDR3 runs 12 residues. Germline-derived CDR1 and CDR2 are SGHTA and FQGNSA. CDR3 coding DNA: TGTCCCAGCAGCCAGCCAGGGTACGAGCAGTACTTC. This sequence encodes CPSSQPGYEQYF.

This clonotype was seen many times. CDR3 loop: CASSLEAGGNQPQHF. In DNA form, the CDR3 reads TGCGCCAGCAGCTTGGAGGCAGGGGGCAATCAGCCCCAGCATTTT. The chain combines TRBV5-1 with TRBJ1-5, with a tentative D call TRBD1 (6 bases). The CDR3 consists of 15 residues. Germline V gives CDR1 SGHRS, CDR2 YFSETQ. V was shortened by 0 bases and J by 2 bases, with 9 bases between the two germline ends.

The gene calls are TRBV6-5 and TRBJ1-5, with no clear D. V lost 0 bases, J lost 0 bases, and 12 bases lay in between. The CDR3 is 17 amino acids. CDR1 and CDR2 (germline): MNHEY, SVGAGI. The CDR3 DNA reads TGTGCCAGCAGTTACTCGAGCCTACAGAATAGCAATCAGCCCCAGCATTTT. Translated: CASSYSSLQNSNQPQHF.

The table lists this clonotype with many counts. The chain combines TRBV7-3 with TRBJ1-2, with D perhaps TRBD1 (6 bases). Germline values: CDR1 SGHTA, CDR2 FQGTGA. The length of the CDR3 is 13 residues. V was cut by 4 bases and J by 6 bases, with 12 bases left in between. CDR3 residues: CASSSDSDHGYTF. CDR3 nucleotides: TGTGCCAGCAGCTCGGACAGCGACCATGGCTACACCTTC.

This clonotype has at least ten counts. The V call is TRBV5-6, the J call TRBJ2-5; D is perhaps TRBD2 (6 bases). There are 15 residues in the CDR3. Germline V lookup: CDR1 SGHDT, CDR2 YYEEEE. Trimming removed 1 base from V and 5 bases from J, with 15 bases in between. The CDR3 loop reads CASSLYPGERETQYF. CDR3 coding DNA: TGTGCCAGCAGCTTGTATCCGGGAGAGAGGGAGACCCAGTACTTC.

The chain combines TRBV5-1 with TRBJ2-1, with a weak D call TRBD1 (6 bases). This CDR3 is 17 amino acids long. V lost 3 bases and J lost 4, with 20 bases in between. CDR1 is SGHRS, CDR2 YFSETQ, per germline. The chain's CDR3 is CASSWTPGQGSYNEQFF. Written as DNA, the CDR3 is TGCGCCAGCAGCTGGACCCCCGGGCAGGGGAGTTACAATGAGCAGTTCTTC.

The V gene is TRBV6-5, the J gene TRBJ2-3; tentative D call: TRBD2 (6 bases). This CDR3 has 16 residues. The germline V gene has CDR1 MNHEY and CDR2 SVGAGI. Trimming took off 6 bases at V and 2 bases at J, with 18 bases between the two ends. The CDR3 reads CASSRLLEGVTDTQYF. In DNA form, the CDR3 reads TGTGCCAGCAGCCGACTTCTGGAGGGCGTCACAGATACGCAGTATTTT.

Many counts were recorded for this clonotype. The V call is TRBV12-3 or TRBV12-4, the J call TRBJ2-3, with 11 bases that match TRBD2. The length of the CDR3 is 15 residues. The ends lost 11 bases at V and 4 bases at J; junction bases unmatched: 11. The CDR3 DNA reads as TGTGCCTCCGCGTCCCCACTAGCGGGAGCAGATACGCAGTATTTT. Its translation is CASASPLAGADTQYF.

This chain links TRBV20-1 with TRBJ2-3; TRBD2 aligns across 13 bases. Germline lookup yields CDR1 DFQATT and CDR2 SNEGSKA (reference sequence). CDR3 length: 17 residues. The V gene end was trimmed by 1 base and the J gene end by 6 bases; junction bases not matched to a gene: 10. The CDR3 region has the DNA TGCAGTGCTAGAGGCGGGACTAGCGGGATGATCGGGGATACGCAGTATTTT. Its translation is CSARGGTSGMIGDTQYF.

This clonotype was observed a few times. The CDR3, as DNA: TGTGCCAGCAGTTTAGGAGGGAGAGGGTACGAGCAGTACTTC. It specifies CASSLGGRGYEQYF. The V and J genes are TRBV12-3 or TRBV12-4 and TRBJ2-7; D possibly corresponds to TRBD2 (5 bases). This CDR3 spans 14 amino acids. Trimming removed 1 base from V and 4 bases from J, with 11 bases in between.

There are a few counts of this clonotype. The chain is built from TRBV7-2 and TRBJ2-7; a weak D match, TRBD2 (6 bases). V was cut by 5 bases and J by 7 bases, with 15 bases left in between. Germline assignment: CDR1 SGHTA and CDR2 FQGNSA. CDR3 length equals 13 residues. The CDR3 here is CASSPRAEGEQYF. The CDR3 bases are TGTGCCAGCAGCCCTCGAGCGGAGGGGGAGCAGTACTTC.

This clonotype turned up a few times. V is TRBV10-1 and J is TRBJ2-1; 11 nucleotides match TRBD2. This CDR3 is 19 amino acids long. V dropped 4 bases and J dropped 5; count of bases not matched to a gene: 16. Germline V gene lookup returns CDR1 WNHNN and CDR2 SYGVQD (reference sequence). This CDR3 reads CASSARYTRGTSGNNEQFF. The CDR3 region has the DNA TGCGCCAGCAGTGCGCGCTACACCCGCGGGACTAGCGGAAACAATGAGCAGTTCTTC.

The V call is TRBV19, the J call TRBJ2-3, with 10 bases matching TRBD2. CDR3 length equals 15 residues. V lost 6 bases to trimming and J lost 1 base; unmatched junction nucleotides: 4. Germline CDR1 reads LNHDA; CDR2 reads SQIVND (reference sequence). The CDR3 DNA sequence: TGTGCCAGTAGGTCTAGCGGGGGACGCACAGATACGCAGTATTTT. Protein sequence: CASRSSGGRTDTQYF.